This is a list of T cell receptor beta chains from one sample in a study of T cell clones after liver transplantation. Assay: immunoSEQ multiplex PCR; the TCRdb copy retains only in-frame clones and omits some. The repertoire holds tens of thousands of clones, with roughly 80% as singletons. Material: CD4+ T cells from blood, obtained before liver transplant. Source of these receptors: a human donor who received a liver transplant. The CDR3 runs from the conserved cysteine through the conserved F or W. D genes are given only for firm matches. Some rows have no size entry. The others give once, few or many, or a class for an expanded clone.

TRBD1,NA,TRBJ1-1,TRBV30,TGTGCCTGGCGGGACAGGGAGCTTCTTAGGACTGAAGCTTTCTTT,CAWRDRELLRTEAFF
NA,few,TRBJ2-7,TRBV28,TGTGCCAGCAGTTTTGGGGGGGCGGATGGCTACGAGCAGTACTTC,CASSFGGADGYEQYF
NA,NA,TRBJ2-7,TRBV11-2,TGTGCCAGCAGCTCGACTAGTAGGGGCTACGAGCAGTACTTC,CASSSTSRGYEQYF
NA,NA,TRBJ1-6,TRBV9,TGTGCCAGCAGCGTAGACCCGGGCTCCAATTCACCCCTCCACTTT,CASSVDPGSNSPLHF
NA,NA,TRBJ1-6,TRBV6-1,TGTGCCAGCAGTGAAGTCATAGGAAGAAAGGTTTCACCCCTCCACTTT,CASSEVIGRKVSPLHF
TRBD1,NA,TRBJ1-2,TRBV5-1,TGCGCCAGCAGCTTAGGGGGCGGCTATGGCTACACCTTC,CASSLGGGYGYTF
NA,NA,TRBJ2-1,TRBV7-2,TGTGCCAGCAGCTTGTCGCCCGGGACCAGCTGGAATGAGCAGTTCTTC,CASSLSPGTSWNEQFF
NA,NA,TRBJ1-1,TRBV4-2,TGTGCCAGCAGCTACTCCCAGATGAACACTGAAGCTTTCTTT,CASSYSQMNTEAFF
TRBD2,NA,TRBJ2-3,TRBV7-2,TGTGCCAGCAGCGACCGGACTAGCAGTTTGGATACGCAGTATTTT,CASSDRTSSLDTQYF
TRBD2,once,TRBJ2-3,TRBV13,TGTGCCAGCAGCTCAGACACTAGCGGCACTGACGTTACGCAGTATTTT,CASSSDTSGTDVTQYF
NA,NA,TRBJ2-3,TRBV18,TGTGCCAGCTCACCAGGGACAAACCAACTGAGCACAGATACGCAGTATTTT,CASSPGTNQLSTDTQYF
TRBD1,NA,TRBJ1-1,TRBV27,TGTGCCAGCAGTTCCCGGACAGGGGCTAAAGCTTTCTTT,CASSSRTGAKAFF
NA,NA,TRBJ2-3,TRBV14,TGTGCCAGCAGCGAGAACCCAGGGCTCACCCTCGGAGATACGCAGTATTTT,CASSENPGLTLGDTQYF
NA,once,TRBJ2-3,TRBV5-4,TGTGCCAGCAGCCTCCTCGCGGCTAGCACAGATACGCAGTATTTT,CASSLLAASTDTQYF
TRBD1,NA,TRBJ2-2,TRBV30,TGTGCCTGGTTTACAGGGGCCGGGGAGCTGTTTTTT,CAWFTGAGELFF
TRBD2,once,TRBJ2-3,TRBV2,TGTGCCAGTGGGGCGGCGGGGGGGCGCACAGATACGCAGTATTTT,CASGAAGGRTDTQYF
TRBD2,NA,TRBJ2-3,TRBV5-1,TGCGCCAGCAGCTTGGGGACTAGCGGTAGCACAGATACGCAGTATTTT,CASSLGTSGSTDTQYF
NA,NA,TRBJ1-1,TRBV5-1,TGCGCCAGCAGCTTGGGCGCGGACACTGAAGCTTTCTTT,CASSLGADTEAFF
NA,NA,TRBJ2-3,TRBV10-3,TGTGCCATCAGTGAGCGGAGGGTTAGCACAGATACGCAGTATTTT,CAISERRVSTDTQYF
NA,few,TRBJ2-7,TRBV19,TGTGCCAGTAGTCCCAGAAAGGACGCGGGTGAGCAGTACTTC,CASSPRKDAGEQYF
TRBD1,NA,TRBJ1-2,TRBV2,TGTGCCAGCACCTCTATGACAGGGGGCTATGGCTACACCTTC,CASTSMTGGYGYTF
TRBD1,NA,TRBJ2-4,TRBV28,TGTGCCAGCAGTTGGGACAGGGAGGGCATTCAGTACTTC,CASSWDREGIQYF
NA,once,TRBJ2-7,TRBV10-3,TGTGCCATCAGTGATCCTCGGACAGCTAGCTCCTACGAGCAGTACTTC,CAISDPRTASSYEQYF
NA,NA,TRBJ2-5,TRBV9,TGTGCCAGCAGCGTCGACAGGTCTCCAGAGACCCAGTACTTC,CASSVDRSPETQYF
NA,NA,TRBJ2-1,TRBV19,TGTGCCAGTAGTATCGTGTGGAATGAGCAGTTCTTC,CASSIVWNEQFF
TRBD1,NA,TRBJ2-3,TRBV4-2,TGTGCCAGCAGCCAAAGGACAGGACGAGGCACGCAGTATTTT,CASSQRTGRGTQYF
NA,NA,TRBJ2-3,TRBV29-1,TGCAGCGTTGATAGACAGGTCGGCACAGATACGCAGTATTTT,CSVDRQVGTDTQYF
NA,few,TRBJ2-1,TRBV19,TGTGCCAGTACCGGATTCGATGAGCAGTTCTTC,CASTGFDEQFF
NA,NA,TRBJ2-7,TRBV21-1,TGTGCCAGCAGCAAAATTCCAGGGGATTGCGAGCAGTACTTC,CASSKIPGDCEQYF
NA,NA,TRBJ2-5,TRBV4-3,TGCGCCAGCAGCCAAGGGGTGCGGGGCTGGGAGACCCAGTACTTC,CASSQGVRGWETQYF
TRBD1,NA,TRBJ2-2,TRBV15,TGTGCCACCAGCAGACGTACCGGGACAGGGTTTTTGGGGGAGCTGTTTTTT,CATSRRTGTGFLGELFF
NA,NA,TRBJ1-5,TRBV2,TGTGCCAGCAGTGAAGGTTGGAAGCAGCCCCAGCATTTT,CASSEGWKQPQHF
TRBD1,NA,TRBJ1-2,TRBV5-6,TGTGCCAGCAGCTTGACGGCACAGGGGGCTAATGGCTACACCTTC,CASSLTAQGANGYTF
NA,NA,TRBJ1-3,TRBV29-1,TGCAGCGCCTCCGGGGAATTATTTGGAAACACCATATATTTT,CSASGELFGNTIYF
NA,NA,TRBJ2-1,TRBV18,TGTGCCAGCTCGTCCCTCAATGAGCAGTTCTTC,CASSSLNEQFF
NA,NA,TRBJ2-6,TRBV7-2,TGTGCCAGCAGCGTAAGACTGTTTGGTGGGGCCAACGTCCTGACTTTC,CASSVRLFGGANVLTF
TRBD2,NA,TRBJ2-3,TRBV27,TGTGCCAGCAGTTTAACGATGGCGGGGGGGAGCACAGATACGCAGTATTTT,CASSLTMAGGSTDTQYF
TRBD1,NA,TRBJ2-2,TRBV29-1,TGCAGCGTTGTCCGGACAGGGGCCGGGGAGCTGTTTTTT,CSVVRTGAGELFF
NA,once,TRBJ1-4,TRBV7-9,TGTGCCAGCAGCCCCGTCTTCGGACCAAGGGGTGAAAAACTGTTTTTT,CASSPVFGPRGEKLFF
TRBD2,NA,TRBJ2-5,TRBV7-2,TGTGCCAGCAGCTTAGGTGGGACTAGGGAAGAGACCCAGTACTTC,CASSLGGTREETQYF
NA,NA,TRBJ1-4,TRBV5-6,TGTGCCAGCAGCTTGCTTTGGGACACCCATAATGAAAAACTGTTTTTT,CASSLLWDTHNEKLFF